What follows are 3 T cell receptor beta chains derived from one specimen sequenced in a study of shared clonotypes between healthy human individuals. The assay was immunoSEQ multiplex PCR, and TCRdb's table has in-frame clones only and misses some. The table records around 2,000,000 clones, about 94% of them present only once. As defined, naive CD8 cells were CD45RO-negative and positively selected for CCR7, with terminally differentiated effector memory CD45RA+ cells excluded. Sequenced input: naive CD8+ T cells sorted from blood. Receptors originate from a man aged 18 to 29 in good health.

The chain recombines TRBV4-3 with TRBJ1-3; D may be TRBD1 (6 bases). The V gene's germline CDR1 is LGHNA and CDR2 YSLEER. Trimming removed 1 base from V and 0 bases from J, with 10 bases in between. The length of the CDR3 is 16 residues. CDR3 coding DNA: TGCGCCAGCAGCCAAGCCGGGACACTCTCTGGAAACACCATATATTTT. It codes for CASSQAGTLSGNTIYF.

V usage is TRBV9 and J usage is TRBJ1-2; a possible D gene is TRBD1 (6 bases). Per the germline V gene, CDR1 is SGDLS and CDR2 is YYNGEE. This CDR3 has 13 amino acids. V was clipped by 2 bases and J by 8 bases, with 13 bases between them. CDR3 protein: CASSVTGKLGYTF. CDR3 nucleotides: TGTGCCAGCAGCGTCACAGGGAAGCTGGGCTACACCTTC.

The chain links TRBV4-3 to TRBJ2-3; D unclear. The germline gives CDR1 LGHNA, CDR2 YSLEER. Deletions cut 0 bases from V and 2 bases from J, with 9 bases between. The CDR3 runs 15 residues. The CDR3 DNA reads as TGCGCCAGCAGCCAAGAAGGAGCGTTCACAGATACGCAGTATTTT. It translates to CASSQEGAFTDTQYF.